This T cell receptor beta chain was recovered during a study of T cell responses to AZD1222 COVID-19 vaccine. For the study at large: Pooling of second doses given at about 4 or about 12 weeks was done.

Findings and limits, study-wide: Repertoires were collected only later (after the peak T cell response had occurred). Reports say nearly half of spike-specific TCRs go after unmutated variant regions.

Note on this clone: The antigen is undetermined.

Assay: immunoSEQ multiplex PCR; the TCRdb copy retains only in-frame clones and omits some. Of roughly 130,000 clones detected, 92% appear once; the ten largest clones hold 1.5% to 2%. The V and J ends lost 4 bases and 4 bases, in that order; junction bases with no gene match: 12. The CDR3 has 16 residues. Germline assignment: CDR1 SGHVS and CDR2 FQNEAQ. Sequenced here: peripheral blood, sampled on day 0 of AZD1222 vaccination. The sequence was obtained from an adult in good health. The chain is built from TRBV7-8 and TRBJ1-2, with 7 bases matching TRBD1. CDR3 coding DNA: TGTGCCAGCAGCTCTAGACAGGGAGGCTATAGCTATGGCTACACCTTC. It yields the protein CASSSRQGGYSYGYTF.